This TCR beta chain was identified during a study of shared clonotypes between healthy human individuals (dated by TCRdb to the early 2020s). Looking at the study overall: A couple of women and three men aged 18 to 49 years were included in the cohort. For each donor, three plates each were used for CD4 naive and CD4 memory, two plates were used for CD8 naive, and one plate was used for CD8 memory. Blood TCR repertoires of a handful of healthy adults were deeply sequenced to estimate repertoire size and the extent of clonotype sharing between individuals. Libraries were prepared and TCR repertoires were sequenced by different laboratories using diverse techniques, in order to increase sequencing depth and limit assay-specific biases. Leukapheresis yielded between about 0.8 and 9.5 billion PBMCs per donor.

CD8 naive samples were CD45RO-negative cells positively selected for CCR7, giving a CD45RA+CCR7+ population that excluded TemRA cells. The donors were healthy, HIV-negative adults who had no recently reported acute infections or vaccinations. Every donor was a Caucasian adult residing in Nashville, Tennessee, USA. After blood collection by leukapheresis, PBMCs were isolated using Ficoll-Histopaque density gradient centrifugation and then cryopreserved in the vapor phase of liquid nitrogen. Analytical flow cytometry was used to check the purity and quantity of each magnetically sorted T cell population. Genomic DNA was isolated from each sorted fraction and quantified by UV absorbance on a Nanodrop 2000c. As concerns this clone: The antigen it recognizes is unknown. No base quality information exists; no much larger clone differs at one position.

V is clipped by 0 bases and J by 4 bases, and the sequence between their germline boundaries is 10 bases long. CDR3 length: 15 amino acids, cysteine to phenylalanine. Only the CDR3 DNA stays, 45 bases, in frame from base 1. From the germline V gene (reference sequence), CDR1 is MNHEY and CDR2 is SMNVEV. General findings and caveats noted by the study authors: Even with the large sequencing depth, rarefaction of the sorted-subset datasets indicated that sequencing was incomplete. Pairwise subsampling indicated that sequencing depth was expected to affect the degree of clonotype sharing among donors. Naive subsets generally had larger estimated clonotype richness than memory subsets. Across a few donors, roughly 5% of naive CD4, 3% to 3.5% of naive CD8, roughly 2.3% of memory CD4, and roughly 0.4% of memory CD8 clonotypes were shared. The small number of donors limited the genetic and exposure-history diversity represented. Clonotypes shared by all four sorted-subset donors showed higher generation probabilities than non-shared clonotypes. Sampling was restricted to blood, and TCR repertoires in tissue are likely to differ from TCR repertoires in blood.

Using the deep immunoSEQ assay, multiplex PCR amplified TCR CDR3 regions from genomic DNA. Extracted genomic DNA from each cell subset was distributed evenly across all wells of several immunoSEQ 96-well plates, and each plate was treated as a replicate. For sorted subsets, each replicate PCR was loaded with about 0.2 ug genomic DNA, equivalent to about 30,000 T cell genomes. Purified libraries were quantified with a Qubit 3.0 fluorometer, sized on a Bioanalyzer 2100, and re-quantified with the KAPA Library Quantification kit. Each immunoSEQ 96-well plate was sequenced on its own single-read 150-cycle Illumina NextSeq 550 flow cell. The original methods were these. Because only junctional sequences without quality scores were contained in the immunoSEQ output, filtering matching that applied to full-length reads could not be performed. To assign V/J genes and CDR3, sequences were annotated against IMGT germline references using PyIR, a Python wrapper for IgBLAST v1.9. Reads were removed for weak V/J assignments (E-value above 1e-6), missing CDR3, stop codons, out-of-frame junctions, or ambiguous translated residues. V3J clonotypes were defined by identical inferred V gene, J gene, and CDR3 amino acid sequence. The percentage overlap between two repertoires was calculated by dividing the number of shared unique clonotypes by the size of the smaller repertoire. Richness of each repertoire was evaluated using RTK rarefaction, the Chao1 estimator, and Recon v2.1 estimates of unobserved clonotypes. OLGA was used to compute generation probabilities for all TCRbeta clonotypes that the gDNA method yielded from a handful of donors. TCRdb's version of the immuneACCESS table is confined to in-frame rearrangements and falls short of the full clone set. An unresolved V gene accounts for under half of the shortfall where checked; the remainder is of unknown origin. That table is the source of V, J and clone size, and D and trimming were worked out from the DNA. A total of around 2,000,000 clones appear in this sample, more than 85% of them only once. About 1.8% of the sample is taken by the ten largest.

The TCR originated in a man between 18 and 29 years old in good health. Some clones in this sample may be carry-over from other donors' samples. The specimen sequenced was naive CD8+ T cells from PBMCs. The cell subset or site label corresponds to: CD45RA+CCR7+. Recombination connected TRBV27 to TRBJ2-4, with no confidently assigned D gene. The CDR3 loop reads CASSLSSYSKNIQYF. The DNA sequence is as follows: TGTGCCAGCAGTTTATCCAGCTACTCAAAAAACATTCAGTACTTC.